This passage covers 23 T cell receptor beta chains from one sample sequenced in a study of cytomegalovirus exposure and HLA in healthy donors. The study ran its PCR with 60 Vbeta and 13 Jbeta primers. Repertoires were generated with immunoSEQ multiplex PCR, while TCRdb's copy carries only in-frame clones and drops some. Seen here are about 120,000 clones, 70% to 80% observed once, and the top ten hold 2.7%. The sequenced sample consisted of PBMCs. These receptors were obtained from a woman between 35 and 50 years old in good health and CMV-seropositive.

The V call is TRBV5-1, the J call TRBJ2-7, with 10 bases fitting TRBD2. Germline-derived CDR1 and CDR2 are SGHRS and YFSETQ. J was trimmed by 3 bases and V by 2 bases; bases with no gene match: 11. The CDR3 runs 17 residues. CDR3 nucleotides: TGCGCCAGCAGCTTAATCGCTAGCGGGAGTGGGGGCTACGAGCAGTACTTC. Amino acids: CASSLIASGSGGYEQYF.

The chain recombines TRBV9 with TRBJ1-1; D possibly corresponds to TRBD1 (6 bases). The CDR3 runs to 12 residues. Looked up from germline, CDR1 is SGDLS and CDR2 is YYNGEE. V lost 4 bases and J 6 bases, leaving 10 bases between the germline ends. The CDR3 DNA reads as TGTGCCAGCAGCACCTCAGGGGCTGAAGCTTTCTTT. Translated: CASSTSGAEAFF.

The chain employs TRBV6-5 and TRBJ2-7; D gene unclear. CDR3 length: 14 residues. Trimming cost V 0 bases and J 1 base, with 7 bases left between them. CDR1 is MNHEY and CDR2 is SVGAGI in the germline V gene. CDR3 region: CASSYSKRSYEQYF. CDR3 DNA: TGTGCCAGCAGTTACTCGAAGCGATCCTACGAGCAGTACTTC.

This clone was counted a few times. The sample has other DNA sequences that encode this CDR3 too. The V call is TRBV4-3, the J call TRBJ1-1; D remains unclear. V lost 1 base to trimming and J lost 1 base, with 4 bases between them. The CDR3 contains 13 residues. In germline, CDR1 is LGHNA, CDR2 YSLEER. CDR3 DNA sequence: TGCGCCAGCAGCCAAGCAGGGAACACTGAAGCTTTCTTT. This translates into CASSQAGNTEAFF.

This chain links TRBV4-1 with TRBJ2-3, with D possibly matching TRBD2 (6 bases). The V and J ends lost 7 bases and 9 bases respectively, with 17 bases between them. The germline gives CDR1 MGHRA, CDR2 YSYEKL. CDR3 length: 13 amino acids. CDR3 sequence (DNA): TGCGCCAGCATGGAAGCGGGCCTCGGGACGCAGTATTTT. Translating it yields CASMEAGLGTQYF.

The J gene is TRBJ2-4, the V gene TRBV2; D is unresolved. CDR1 is SNHLY and CDR2 is FYNNEI in the germline V gene. The CDR3 spans 14 residues. The V gene lost 7 bases and the J gene lost 0 bases, with 10 bases spanning the gap. The CDR3 spells CASTGSLAKNIQYF. CDR3 nucleotide sequence: TGTGCCAGCACAGGATCTCTAGCCAAAAACATTCAGTACTTC.

This rearrangement joins TRBV7-9 to TRBJ2-7; 10 nucleotides line up with TRBD1. Looked up from germline, CDR1 is SEHNR and CDR2 is FQNEAQ (reference sequence). The CDR3 is made up of 12 amino acids. Trimming cost V 5 bases and J 6 bases; bases outside gene matches: 1. CDR3 loop: CASSRTGGEQYF. The CDR3 nucleotides read TGTGCCAGCAGCAGGACAGGGGGCGAGCAGTACTTC. The entire variable domain, with the rest obtained from reference TRBV7-9 and TRBJ2-7, is as follows: DTGVSQNPRHKITKRGQNVTFRCDPISEHNRLYWYRQTLGQGPEFLTYFQNEAQLEKSRLLSDRFSAERPKGSFSTLEIQRTEQGDSAMYLCASSRTGGEQYFGPGTRLTVT.

Notes on this clone: At one of its ends the junction is not consistent with the germline gene, which may arise from a read error. The V and J genes are TRBV7-7 and TRBJ2-1; 12 positions match TRBD1. This CDR3 is built from 15 residues. Per germline, CDR1 SSHAT and CDR2 FNYEAQ (reference sequence). CDR3 DNA: TGTGCTAGCAGCACCGGGGACAGGGGGCTGAATGAGCAGTTCTTC. The encoded protein is CASSTGDRGLNEQFF.

CDR3 in amino acids: CASREDLGGTGHEQFF. The CDR3 coding sequence is TGTGCCAGCAGGGAGGATTTGGGGGGAACAGGCCATGAGCAGTTCTTC. The chain carries TRBV2 and TRBJ2-1, with D possibly being TRBD2 (6 bases). Germline V CDR1 and CDR2: SNHLY, FYNNEI. CDR3 size: 16 residues. V dropped 6 bases and J dropped 8 bases, with 23 bases sitting between them.

This chain links TRBV21-1 with TRBJ1-5. TRBV21-1 is a pseudogene segment. This CDR3 region has 16 residues. The chain's CDR3 is CASSNYGDSSNQPQHF. CDR3 bases: TGTGCCAGCAGCAACTATGGGGACTCAAGCAATCAGCCCCAGCATTTT.

The chain couples TRBV7-9 to TRBJ2-5; possibly TRBD2 for D (5 bases). The CDR3 contains 14 residues. From germline, CDR1 is SEHNR and CDR2 FQNEAQ (reference sequence). Trimming left V 6 bases short and J 4 bases short, with 15 bases between. The chain's CDR3 is CASSPALAGETQYF. The CDR3 bases are TGTGCCAGCAGTCCTGCCTTGGCGGGAGAGACCCAGTACTTC.

The genes are TRBV7-9 and TRBJ2-5, with TRBD2 as a possible D gene (6 bases). Per germline, CDR1 SEHNR and CDR2 FQNEAQ (reference sequence). The CDR3 contains 15 residues. V lost 3 bases, J lost 4 bases, and 15 bases lay in between. The CDR3 region has the DNA TGTGCCAGCAGCTTCGGAGGGCGCCAGGGAGAGACCCAGTACTTC. Translated, it gives CASSFGGRQGETQYF.

This chain links TRBV2 with TRBJ2-7; TRBD2 matches 8 bases. Germline V gives CDR1 SNHLY, CDR2 FYNNEI. Trimming removed 6 bases from V and 2 bases from J; junction bases left unmatched: 9. CDR3 length equals 15 residues. The DNA for the CDR3 is TGTGCCAGCAGGGGCTCGCGGGGGGCGCCCTACGAGCAGTACTTC. Translating it yields CASRGSRGAPYEQYF.

This clone was observed a few times. The gene calls are TRBV6-5 and TRBJ2-2; D is ambiguous. Trimming took off 1 base at V and 6 bases at J, with 6 bases between the two ends. CDR1 is MNHEY, CDR2 SVGAGI, per germline. This CDR3 has 13 residues. Written as DNA, the CDR3 is TGTGCCAGCAGTTACTTGAGCCCCGGGGAGCTGTTTTTT. The encoded protein is CASSYLSPGELFF.

The V call is TRBV7-6, the J call TRBJ2-7; D unclear. V lost 1 base, J lost 0 bases, and 7 bases lay in between. Germline CDR1 and CDR2: SGHVS and FNYEAQ. This CDR3 spans 14 amino acids. The CDR3: CASSLGHSSYEQYF. Written as DNA, the CDR3 is TGTGCCAGCAGCTTAGGGCACAGCTCCTACGAGCAGTACTTC.

This clone was counted only a few times. The chain couples TRBV6-5 to TRBJ2-7, with unresolved D. The V gene lost 7 bases and the J gene lost 6 bases, with 13 bases spanning the gap. The CDR3 sequence is 12 residues long. Per germline, CDR1 MNHEY and CDR2 SVGAGI. The CDR3 DNA reads TGTGCCAGCATCTTACAGTTCCTCGAGCAGTACTTC. It yields the protein CASILQFLEQYF.

The genes are TRBV2 and TRBJ2-3, with 11 bases fitting TRBD2. CDR1 SNHLY and CDR2 FYNNEI come from the germline V gene. V lost 6 bases, J lost 5 bases, and 7 bases stayed unmatched. This CDR3 is built from 15 residues. Written as DNA, the CDR3 is TGTGCCAGCAGGTTAGCGGGGGGGCCAAGAGATACGCAGTATTTT. Protein sequence: CASRLAGGPRDTQYF.

This clone has only a few counts. The chain carries TRBV10-3 and TRBJ2-7, with 8 bases fitting TRBD2. The CDR3 contains 16 residues. V gave up 4 bases and J gave up 1 base; unmatched junction bases: 9. In germline, CDR1 is ENHRY, CDR2 SYGVKD. The CDR3 spells CAISGTSLRGSYEQYF. CDR3 nucleotide sequence: TGTGCCATCAGTGGGACTAGCTTGAGGGGTTCCTACGAGCAGTACTTC.

This clone was observed once. The chain has TRBV4-3 and TRBJ1-4, with 8 bases aligning to TRBD1. In germline, CDR1 is LGHNA, CDR2 YSLEER. V lost 0 bases to trimming and J lost 5 bases; unmatched junction nucleotides: 5. The CDR3 has 16 residues. The CDR3 nucleotides are TGCGCCAGCAGCCAAGATAGGAGGACAGGGAATGAAAAACTGTTTTTT. This encodes CASSQDRRTGNEKLFF.

V and J are TRBV6-1 and TRBJ1-5; D is uncertain. The CDR3 has 14 amino acids. Trimming shortened V by 4 bases and J by 3 bases, and 10 bases separated the two germline ends. Germline-derived CDR1 and CDR2 are MNHNS and SASEGT. For the CDR3, the DNA is TGTGCCAGCAGTGCGGGAGATAACAATCAGCCCCAGCATTTT. Encoded protein: CASSAGDNNQPQHF.

The chain couples TRBV4-3 to TRBJ2-3; D remains ambiguous. V lost 5 bases, J lost 5 bases, and 11 bases lay in between. CDR1 and CDR2 from the germline V gene are LGHNA and YSLEER. CDR3 length equals 13 residues. The CDR3 here is CASSGERRDTQYF. CDR3 sequence (DNA): TGCGCCAGCAGCGGAGAGAGGAGAGATACGCAGTATTTT.

This chain links TRBV10-1 with TRBJ1-4; TRBD1 aligns across 11 bases. V shed 8 bases, J shed 8 bases, and the junction held 13 bases outside the gene matches. This CDR3 contains 16 residues. The germline gives CDR1 WNHNN, CDR2 SYGVQD (reference sequence). The CDR3 is CASSGTGGAGDEKLFF. The CDR3 coding sequence is TGCGCCAGCTCTGGGACAGGGGGTGCCGGAGACGAAAAACTGTTTTTT.

The CDR3: CASSQVGAEYQETQYF. CDR3 DNA: TGCGCCAGCAGCCAGGTAGGAGCGGAGTACCAAGAGACCCAGTACTTC. V gene TRBV4-1 combines with J gene TRBJ2-5, with TRBD2 as a possible D gene (5 bases). Germline V CDR1 and CDR2: MGHRA, YSYEKL. V dropped 3 bases and J dropped 0 bases, with 14 bases sitting between them. This CDR3 spans 16 amino acids.